The clone carrying this T cell receptor (beta chain) came up a few times. No antigen is known for it. The source of the sample is a study of T-cell memory formation after mild COVID-19. Study-level information: TCR clustering was largely donor specific.

General observations from the study: Clonal second-wave expansions that peaked on day 37 had unconfirmed SARS-CoV-2 specificity. That cross-reactive memory joined was suggested by some responding clones appearing in pre-infection memory.

TCR alpha and TCR beta cDNA libraries with sample barcodes and UMIs came from 5'RACE using constant-segment primers. TCRdb reanalysed the 5' RACE reads using MiXCR and keeps one entry per CDR3 protein. This table holds 250,000 to 300,000 distinct CDR3 sequences, roughly 16% found once. Sequences were obtained from PBMCs or a T cell subset sorted from them (not recorded which). The sequence was obtained from a man younger than 35 who had mild COVID-19 (a few samples of this study predate the infection). Cell type and time point are not known.

CDR3 sequence reads: CATSREGIEDGYTF. CDR3 nucleotide sequence: TGTGCCACCAGCAGAGAGGGCATCGAAGATGGCTACACCTTC. The chain couples TRBV15 to TRBJ1-2; D gene uncertain. Germline V gene data show CDR1 as LNHNV and CDR2 as YYDKDF (reference sequence). The CDR3 totals 14 residues. V dropped 0 bases and J dropped 6 bases, with 11 bases sitting between them.